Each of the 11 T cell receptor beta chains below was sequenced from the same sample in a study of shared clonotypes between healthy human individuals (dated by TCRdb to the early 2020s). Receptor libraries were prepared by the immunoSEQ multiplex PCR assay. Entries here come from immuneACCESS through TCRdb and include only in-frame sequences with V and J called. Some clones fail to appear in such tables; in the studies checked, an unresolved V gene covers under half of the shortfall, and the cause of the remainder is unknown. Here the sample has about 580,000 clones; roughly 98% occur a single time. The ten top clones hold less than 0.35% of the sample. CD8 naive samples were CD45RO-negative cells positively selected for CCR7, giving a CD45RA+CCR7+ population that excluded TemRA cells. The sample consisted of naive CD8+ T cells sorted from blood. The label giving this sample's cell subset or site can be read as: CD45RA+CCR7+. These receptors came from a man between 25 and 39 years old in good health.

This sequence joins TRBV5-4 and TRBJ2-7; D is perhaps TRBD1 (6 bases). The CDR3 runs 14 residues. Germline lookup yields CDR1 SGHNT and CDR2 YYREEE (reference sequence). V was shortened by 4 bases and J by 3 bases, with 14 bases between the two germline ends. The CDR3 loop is CASSTDRSFYEQYF. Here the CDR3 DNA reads TGTGCCAGCAGCACCGACAGGAGTTTCTACGAGCAGTACTTC.

CDR3 DNA: TGTGCCAGCAGTGCGGCGGGGAACGCCGACGAGCAGTACTTC. This translates into CASSAAGNADEQYF. V gene TRBV2 combines with J gene TRBJ2-7; tentatively, D is TRBD2 (6 bases). V was pared by 4 bases and J by 5 bases, with 15 bases between. The CDR3 covers 14 residues. CDR1 and CDR2 (germline): SNHLY, FYNNEI.

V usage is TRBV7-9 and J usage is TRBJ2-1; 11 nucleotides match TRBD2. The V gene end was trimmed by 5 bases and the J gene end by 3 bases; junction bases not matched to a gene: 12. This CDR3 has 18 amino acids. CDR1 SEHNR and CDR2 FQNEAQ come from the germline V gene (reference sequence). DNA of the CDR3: TGTGCCAGCAGCCCCCTCCTAGCGGGAGGCCCCCACTACAATGAGCAGTTCTTC. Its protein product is CASSPLLAGGPHYNEQFF. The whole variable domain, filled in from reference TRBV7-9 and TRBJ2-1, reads DTGVSQNPRHKITKRGQNVTFRCDPISEHNRLYWYRQTLGQGPEFLTYFQNEAQLEKSRLLSDRFSAERPKGSFSTLEIQRTEQGDSAMYLCASSPLLAGGPHYNEQFFGPGTRLTVL.

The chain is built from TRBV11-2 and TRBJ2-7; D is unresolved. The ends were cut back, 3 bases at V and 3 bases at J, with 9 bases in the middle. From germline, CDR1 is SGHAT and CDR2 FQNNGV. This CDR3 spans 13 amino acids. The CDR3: CASSFSSGYEQYF. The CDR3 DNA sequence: TGTGCCAGCAGCTTTTCTTCCGGCTACGAGCAGTACTTC. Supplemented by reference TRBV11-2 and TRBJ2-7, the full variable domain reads EAGVAQSPRYKIIEKRQSVAFWCNPISGHATLYWYQQILGQGPKLLIQFQNNGVVDDSQLPKDRFSAERLKGVDSTLKIQPAKLEDSAVYLCASSFSSGYEQYFGPGTRLTVT.

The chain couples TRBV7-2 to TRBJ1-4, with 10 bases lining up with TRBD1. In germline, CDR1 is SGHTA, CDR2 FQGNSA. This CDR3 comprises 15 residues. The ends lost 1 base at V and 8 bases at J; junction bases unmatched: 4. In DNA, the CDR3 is TGTGCCAGCAGCTTAGGGGACAGGGGACGGGAAAAACTGTTTTTT. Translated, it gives CASSLGDRGREKLFF.

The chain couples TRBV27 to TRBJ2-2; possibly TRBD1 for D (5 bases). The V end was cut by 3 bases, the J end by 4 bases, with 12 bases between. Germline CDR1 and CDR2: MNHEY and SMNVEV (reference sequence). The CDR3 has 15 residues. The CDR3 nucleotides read TGTGCCAGCAGTTTCACAAATGGGGCCACCGGGGAGCTGTTTTTT. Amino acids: CASSFTNGATGELFF.

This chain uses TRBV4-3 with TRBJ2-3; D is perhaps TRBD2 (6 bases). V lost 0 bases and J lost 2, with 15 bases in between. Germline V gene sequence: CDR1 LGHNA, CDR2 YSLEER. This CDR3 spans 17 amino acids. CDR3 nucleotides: TGCGCCAGCAGCCAAGAACGTTCGGGAGAAGTCACAGATACGCAGTATTTT. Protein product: CASSQERSGEVTDTQYF.

CDR3 region: CASSSGLALPTDTQYF. As DNA, the CDR3 is TGCGCCAGCAGTTCTGGACTAGCGCTACCCACAGATACGCAGTATTTT. The chain couples TRBV10-2 to TRBJ2-3; 9 nucleotides agree with TRBD2. From germline, CDR1 is WSHSY and CDR2 SAAADI. The V segment lost 5 bases and the J segment 2 bases; nucleotides outside the gene matches: 8. This CDR3 has 16 amino acids.

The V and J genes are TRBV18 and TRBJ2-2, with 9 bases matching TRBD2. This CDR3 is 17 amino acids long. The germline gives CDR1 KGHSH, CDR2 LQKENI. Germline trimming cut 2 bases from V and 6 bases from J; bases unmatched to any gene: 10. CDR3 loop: CASSPMATSGRPGELFF. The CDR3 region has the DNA TGTGCCAGCTCACCAATGGCGACTAGCGGCAGACCCGGGGAGCTGTTTTTT.

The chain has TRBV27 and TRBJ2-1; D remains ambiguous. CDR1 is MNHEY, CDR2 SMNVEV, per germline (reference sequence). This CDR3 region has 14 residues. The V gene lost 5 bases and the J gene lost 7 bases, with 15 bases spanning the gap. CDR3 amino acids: CASSPEHLPNEQFF. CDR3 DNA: TGTGCCAGCAGTCCGGAGCACCTACCGAATGAGCAGTTCTTC.

The CDR3 nucleotides read TGTGCCAGCAGCTTGGACCTAGCCCCAGAGCAGTACTTC. Its protein product is CASSLDLAPEQYF. The chain recombines TRBV5-4 with TRBJ2-7; TRBD2 might be the D (5 bases). CDR1 and CDR2 from the germline V gene are SGHNT and YYREEE (reference sequence). The CDR3 runs to 13 residues. The germline V and J ends were trimmed by 0 bases and 7 bases, with 11 bases remaining between them.